The subject of this entry is one TCR beta chain. The germline CDR1 and CDR2 sequences are SGHVS and FQNEAQ. The CDR3 is 13 residues long. V shed 6 bases and J shed 2 bases, with 11 bases lying between them. The sample originates from a study of blood T cell repertoires in COVID-19. Clones were sequenced by immunoSEQ multiplex PCR, and TCRdb holds only the in-frame ones, with some missing. The table has about 180,000 clones, 86% seen once; the top ten hold 7% to 10%. The receptor's source is a woman in her twenties or thirties who had recovered from COVID-19. The chain joins TRBV7-8 to TRBJ2-7; D is possibly TRBD2 (6 bases). The sample was PBMCs or T cells enriched from blood (not recorded which). The CDR3: CASSMGLPYEQYF. The CDR3, as DNA: TGTGCCAGCAGTATGGGACTTCCCTACGAGCAGTACTTC.